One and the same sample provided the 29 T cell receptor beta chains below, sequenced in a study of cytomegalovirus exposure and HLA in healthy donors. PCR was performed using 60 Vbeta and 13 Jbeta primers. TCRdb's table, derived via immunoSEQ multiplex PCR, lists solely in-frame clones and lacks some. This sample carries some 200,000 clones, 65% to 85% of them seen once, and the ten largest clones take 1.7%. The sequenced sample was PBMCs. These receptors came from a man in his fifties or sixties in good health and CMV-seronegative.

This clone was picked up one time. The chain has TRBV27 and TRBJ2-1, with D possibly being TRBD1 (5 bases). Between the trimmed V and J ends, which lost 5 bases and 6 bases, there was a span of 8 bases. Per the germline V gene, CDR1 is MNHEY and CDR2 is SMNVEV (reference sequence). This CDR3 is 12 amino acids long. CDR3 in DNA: TGTGCCAGCAGTGCAGGGTTCAATGAGCAGTTCTTC. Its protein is CASSAGFNEQFF.

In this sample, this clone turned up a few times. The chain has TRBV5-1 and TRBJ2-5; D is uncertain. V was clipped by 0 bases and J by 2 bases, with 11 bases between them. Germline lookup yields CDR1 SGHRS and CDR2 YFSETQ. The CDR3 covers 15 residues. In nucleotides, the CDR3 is TGCGCCAGCAGCTTGGTTGTCAGGATTCAAGAGACCCAGTACTTC. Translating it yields CASSLVVRIQETQYF. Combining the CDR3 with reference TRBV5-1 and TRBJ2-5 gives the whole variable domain KAGVTQTPRYLIKTRGQQVTLSCSPISGHRSVSWYQQTPGQGLQFLFEYFSETQRNKGNFPGRFSGRQFSNSRSEMNVSTLELGDSALYLCASSLVVRIQETQYFGPGTRLLVL.

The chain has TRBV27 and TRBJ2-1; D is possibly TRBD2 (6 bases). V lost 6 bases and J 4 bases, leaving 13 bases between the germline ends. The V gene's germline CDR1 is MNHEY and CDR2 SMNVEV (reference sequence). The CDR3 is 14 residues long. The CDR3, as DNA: TGTGCCAGCAGCCCGGGACTTCCATACAATGAGCAGTTCTTC. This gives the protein CASSPGLPYNEQFF.

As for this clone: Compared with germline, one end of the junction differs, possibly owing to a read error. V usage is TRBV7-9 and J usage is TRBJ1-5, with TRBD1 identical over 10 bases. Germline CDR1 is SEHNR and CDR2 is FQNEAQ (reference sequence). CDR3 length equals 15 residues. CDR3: CSSSLPGQGNQPQHF. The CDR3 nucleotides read TGTTCCAGCAGCTTGCCGGGACAGGGGAACCAGCCCCAGCATTTT.

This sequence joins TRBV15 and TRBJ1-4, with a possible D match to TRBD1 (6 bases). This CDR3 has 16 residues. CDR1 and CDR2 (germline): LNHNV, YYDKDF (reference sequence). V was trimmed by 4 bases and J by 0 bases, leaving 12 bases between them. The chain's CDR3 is CATSTGQSATNEKLFF. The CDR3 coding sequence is TGTGCCACCAGCACCGGACAGAGTGCAACTAATGAAAAACTGTTTTTT.

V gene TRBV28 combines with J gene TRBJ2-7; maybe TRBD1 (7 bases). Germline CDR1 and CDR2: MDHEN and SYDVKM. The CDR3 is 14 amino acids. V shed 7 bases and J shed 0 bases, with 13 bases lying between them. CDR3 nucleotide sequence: TGTGCCAGCATCCAGGGGGGAAACTCCTACGAGCAGTACTTC. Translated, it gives CASIQGGNSYEQYF.

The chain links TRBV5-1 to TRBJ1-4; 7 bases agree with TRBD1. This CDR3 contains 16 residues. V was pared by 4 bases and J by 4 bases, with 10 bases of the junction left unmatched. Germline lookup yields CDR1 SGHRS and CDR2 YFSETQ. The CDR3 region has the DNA TGCGCCAGCAGCATCGGACAGGCAACTGGTAATGAAAAACTGTTTTTT. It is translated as CASSIGQATGNEKLFF.

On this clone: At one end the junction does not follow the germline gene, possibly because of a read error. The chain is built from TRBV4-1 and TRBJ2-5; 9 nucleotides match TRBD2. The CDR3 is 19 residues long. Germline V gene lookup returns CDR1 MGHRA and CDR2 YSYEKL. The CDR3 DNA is TGCGCCAGCAGTCAAGATTCACCCGGGGGAGCGGGGGGCCAAGAGACCCAGTACTTC. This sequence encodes CASSQDSPGGAGGQETQYF.

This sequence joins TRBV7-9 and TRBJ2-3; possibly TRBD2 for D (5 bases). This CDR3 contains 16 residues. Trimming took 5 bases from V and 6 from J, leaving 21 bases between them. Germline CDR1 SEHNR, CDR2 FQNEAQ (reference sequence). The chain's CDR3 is CASSPRGNTLLDTQYF. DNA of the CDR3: TGTGCCAGCAGCCCCCGGGGTAACACCCTCTTGGATACGCAGTATTTT.

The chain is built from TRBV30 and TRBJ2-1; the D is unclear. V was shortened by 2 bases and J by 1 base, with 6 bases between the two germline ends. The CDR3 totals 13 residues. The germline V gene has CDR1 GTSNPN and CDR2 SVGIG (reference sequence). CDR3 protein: CAWSPFSYNEQFF. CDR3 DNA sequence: TGTGCCTGGAGTCCCTTTTCCTACAATGAGCAGTTCTTC.

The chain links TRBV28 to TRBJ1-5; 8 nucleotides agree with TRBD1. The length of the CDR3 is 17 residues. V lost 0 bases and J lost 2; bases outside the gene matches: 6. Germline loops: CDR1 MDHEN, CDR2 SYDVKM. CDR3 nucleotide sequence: TGTGCCAGCAGTTTATGGACTTTGACAGGGGGCAATCAGCCCCAGCATTTT. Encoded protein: CASSLWTLTGGNQPQHF.

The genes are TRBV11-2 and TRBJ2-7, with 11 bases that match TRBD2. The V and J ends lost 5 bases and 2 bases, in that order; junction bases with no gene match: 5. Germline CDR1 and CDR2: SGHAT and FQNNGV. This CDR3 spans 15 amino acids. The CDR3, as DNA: TGTGCCAGCAGCCCCCTAGCGGGAGGCCCCTACGAGCAGTACTTC. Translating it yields CASSPLAGGPYEQYF.

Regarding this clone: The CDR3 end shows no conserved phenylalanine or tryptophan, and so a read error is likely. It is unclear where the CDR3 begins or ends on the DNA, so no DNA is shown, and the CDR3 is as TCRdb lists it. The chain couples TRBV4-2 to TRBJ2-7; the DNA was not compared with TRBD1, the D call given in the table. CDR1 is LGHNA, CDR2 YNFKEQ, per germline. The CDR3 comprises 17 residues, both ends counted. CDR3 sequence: CASSQMGQGALSYEQYL.

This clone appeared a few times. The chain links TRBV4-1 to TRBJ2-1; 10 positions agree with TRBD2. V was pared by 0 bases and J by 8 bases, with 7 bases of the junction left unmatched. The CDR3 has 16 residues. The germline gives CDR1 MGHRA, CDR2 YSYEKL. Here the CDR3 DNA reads TGCGCCAGCAGCCAAGATCCCGCTAGCGGGAGCGATGAGCAGTTCTTC. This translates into CASSQDPASGSDEQFF.

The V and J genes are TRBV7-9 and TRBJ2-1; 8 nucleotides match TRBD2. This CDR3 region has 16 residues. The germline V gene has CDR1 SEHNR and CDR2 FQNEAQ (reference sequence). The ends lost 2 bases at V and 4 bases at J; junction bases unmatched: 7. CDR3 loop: CASSLYAGGRYNEQFF. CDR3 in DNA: TGTGCCAGCAGCTTATATGCGGGGGGCCGGTACAATGAGCAGTTCTTC.

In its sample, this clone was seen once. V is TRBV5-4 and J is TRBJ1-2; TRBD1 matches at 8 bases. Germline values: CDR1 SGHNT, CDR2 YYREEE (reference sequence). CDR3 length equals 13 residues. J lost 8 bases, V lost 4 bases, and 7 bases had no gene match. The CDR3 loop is CASSLDREGGYTF. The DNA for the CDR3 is TGTGCCAGCAGCCTGGACAGGGAGGGGGGCTACACCTTC.

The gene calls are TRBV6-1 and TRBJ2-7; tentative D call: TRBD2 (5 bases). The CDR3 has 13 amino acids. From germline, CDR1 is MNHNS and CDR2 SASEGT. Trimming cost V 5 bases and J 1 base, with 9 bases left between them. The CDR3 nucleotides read TGTGCCAGCAGTACCCGGGGATCCTACGAGCAGTACTTC. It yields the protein CASSTRGSYEQYF.

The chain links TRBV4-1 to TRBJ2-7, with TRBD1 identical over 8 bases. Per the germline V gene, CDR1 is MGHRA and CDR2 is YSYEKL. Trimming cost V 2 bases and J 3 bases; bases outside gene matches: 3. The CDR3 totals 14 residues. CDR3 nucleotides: TGCGCCAGCAGCCAAATCGGACAGGGCTACGAGCAGTACTTC. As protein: CASSQIGQGYEQYF.

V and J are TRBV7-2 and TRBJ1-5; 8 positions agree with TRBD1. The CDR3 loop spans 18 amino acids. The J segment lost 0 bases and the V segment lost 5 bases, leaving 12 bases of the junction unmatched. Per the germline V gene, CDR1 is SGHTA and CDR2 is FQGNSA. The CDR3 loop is CASSPGRGPLSSNQPQHF. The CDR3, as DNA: TGTGCCAGCAGCCCAGGCAGGGGGCCTCTGTCTAGCAATCAGCCCCAGCATTTT.

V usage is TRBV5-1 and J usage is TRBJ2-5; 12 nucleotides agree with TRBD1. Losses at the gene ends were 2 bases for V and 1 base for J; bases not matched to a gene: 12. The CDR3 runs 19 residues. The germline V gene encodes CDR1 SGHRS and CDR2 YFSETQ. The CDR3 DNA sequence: TGCGCCAGCAGCTTTGGTGGGACCGGGACAGGGGGCTTCCAAGAGACCCAGTACTTC. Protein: CASSFGGTGTGGFQETQYF. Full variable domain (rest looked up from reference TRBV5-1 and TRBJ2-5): KAGVTQTPRYLIKTRGQQVTLSCSPISGHRSVSWYQQTPGQGLQFLFEYFSETQRNKGNFPGRFSGRQFSNSRSEMNVSTLELGDSALYLCASSFGGTGTGGFQETQYFGPGTRLLVL.

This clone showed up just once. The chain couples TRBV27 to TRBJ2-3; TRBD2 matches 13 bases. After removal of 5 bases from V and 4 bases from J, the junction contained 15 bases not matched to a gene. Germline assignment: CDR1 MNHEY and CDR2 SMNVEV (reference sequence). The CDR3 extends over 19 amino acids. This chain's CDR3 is CASSTSGLAGKGMSDTQYF. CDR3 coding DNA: TGTGCCAGCAGTACCTCGGGACTAGCGGGAAAAGGGATGTCAGATACGCAGTATTTT.

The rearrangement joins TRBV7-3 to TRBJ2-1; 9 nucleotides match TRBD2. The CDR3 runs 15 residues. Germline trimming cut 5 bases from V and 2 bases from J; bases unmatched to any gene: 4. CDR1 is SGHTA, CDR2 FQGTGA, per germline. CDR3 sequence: CASSHGTSTYNEQFF. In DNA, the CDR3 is TGTGCCAGCAGCCACGGGACTAGCACCTACAATGAGCAGTTCTTC.

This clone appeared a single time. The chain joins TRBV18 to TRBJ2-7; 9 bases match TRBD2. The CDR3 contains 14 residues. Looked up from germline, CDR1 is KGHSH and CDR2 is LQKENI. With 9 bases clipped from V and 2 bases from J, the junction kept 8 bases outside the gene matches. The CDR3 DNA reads TGTGCCAGTTCCCGCTCTAGCGGGACCTACGAGCAGTACTTC. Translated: CASSRSSGTYEQYF.

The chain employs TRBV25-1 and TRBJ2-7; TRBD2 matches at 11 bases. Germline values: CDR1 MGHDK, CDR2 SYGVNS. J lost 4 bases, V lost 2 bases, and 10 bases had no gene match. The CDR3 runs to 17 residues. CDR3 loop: CASSERGTSGRSYEQYF. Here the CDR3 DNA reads TGTGCCAGCAGTGAAAGGGGGACTAGCGGACGATCTTACGAGCAGTACTTC.

The CDR3 coding sequence is TGTGCCAGCAGTCGTGGGACTAGCGGGGGGGTTCGCTACGAGCAGTACTTC. This encodes CASSRGTSGGVRYEQYF. J is TRBJ2-7 and V is TRBV28; 16 bases are shared with TRBD2. The CDR3 runs 17 residues. Germline V gene sequence: CDR1 MDHEN, CDR2 SYDVKM. J lost 3 bases, V lost 5 bases, and 7 bases had no gene match.

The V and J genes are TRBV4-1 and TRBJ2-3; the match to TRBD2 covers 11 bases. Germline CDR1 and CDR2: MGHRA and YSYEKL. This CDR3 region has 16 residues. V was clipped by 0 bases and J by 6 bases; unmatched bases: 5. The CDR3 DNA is TGCGCCAGCAGCCAAGAGAACGCTAGCGGGAGGGATACGCAGTATTTT. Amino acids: CASSQENASGRDTQYF.

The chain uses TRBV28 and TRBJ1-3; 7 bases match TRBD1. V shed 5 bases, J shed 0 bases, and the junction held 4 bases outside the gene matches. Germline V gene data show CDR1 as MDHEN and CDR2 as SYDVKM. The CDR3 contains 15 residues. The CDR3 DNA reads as TGTGCCAGCAGTATCGGGACAGCCTCTGGAAACACCATATATTTT. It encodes CASSIGTASGNTIYF.

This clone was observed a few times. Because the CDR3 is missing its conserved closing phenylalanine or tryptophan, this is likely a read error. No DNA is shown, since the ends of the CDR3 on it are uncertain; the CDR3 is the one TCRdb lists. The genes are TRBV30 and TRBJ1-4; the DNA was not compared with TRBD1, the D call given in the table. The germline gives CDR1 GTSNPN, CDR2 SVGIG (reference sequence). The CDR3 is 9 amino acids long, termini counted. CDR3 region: CAWRVYPGL.

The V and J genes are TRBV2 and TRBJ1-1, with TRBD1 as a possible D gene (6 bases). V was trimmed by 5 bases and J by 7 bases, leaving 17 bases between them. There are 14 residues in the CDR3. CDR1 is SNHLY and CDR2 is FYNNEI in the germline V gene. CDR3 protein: CASSTGSSAGEAFF. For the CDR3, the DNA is TGTGCCAGCAGTACAGGGAGCAGCGCAGGTGAAGCTTTCTTT.